A selection of T cell receptor beta chains follows, all from one sample in a study of regulatory T cells in long-lasting Graves disease. TCRdb analysed the multiplex PCR reads with MiXCR anew, one entry per CDR3 protein. The sample includes roughly 420,000 distinct CDR3 sequences, roughly 15% of them seen just once. These data also featured in a second study, about T cells in Graves' hyperthyroidism and ophthalmopathy.

The starting material was peripheral blood mononuclear cells (PBMCs), obtained at new diagnosis, from a patient treated with antithyroid drugs. All receptors come from a young woman with Graves disease. Each CDR3 is given with its conserved first and last residue. Fields, in order: J gene, V gene, D gene, CDR3 protein. A D gene is named only where the DNA matches it firmly.

J gene: TRBJ1-5; V gene: TRBV3-1; D gene: .; CDR3 protein: CASSQSTRQAPWPQHF
J gene: TRBJ1-1; V gene: TRBV2; D gene: .; CDR3 protein: CASSESSEAFF
J gene: TRBJ2-7; V gene: TRBV2; D gene: TRBD2; CDR3 protein: CASSDSGKRGEQYF
J gene: TRBJ1-2; V gene: TRBV30; D gene: TRBD1; CDR3 protein: CAWSTNTGGKGYTF
J gene: TRBJ1-5; V gene: TRBV12-3/TRBV12-4; D gene: TRBD1; CDR3 protein: CASSRQGPLSPQHF
J gene: TRBJ2-2; V gene: TRBV18; D gene: .; CDR3 protein: CASSQLPVGVNTGELFF
J gene: TRBJ2-3; V gene: TRBV27; D gene: TRBD2; CDR3 protein: CASTASGSADTQYF
J gene: TRBJ2-7; V gene: TRBV7-2; D gene: TRBD2; CDR3 protein: CASSRLAGLSYEQYF
J gene: TRBJ1-3; V gene: TRBV28; D gene: TRBD1; CDR3 protein: CASSNPGGGNTIYF
J gene: TRBJ2-7; V gene: TRBV7-9; D gene: TRBD2; CDR3 protein: CASSQAGSGTYEQYF
J gene: TRBJ2-3; V gene: TRBV15; D gene: .; CDR3 protein: CATSRDFLSYTDTQYF
J gene: TRBJ2-1; V gene: TRBV27; D gene: .; CDR3 protein: CASSPRTVNNEQFF
J gene: TRBJ2-1; V gene: TRBV28; D gene: TRBD2; CDR3 protein: CASSFVTSGRDEQFF
J gene: TRBJ2-3; V gene: TRBV24-1; D gene: .; CDR3 protein: CATSGDRGSADTQYF
J gene: TRBJ2-1; V gene: TRBV6-1; D gene: .; CDR3 protein: CASSKQTVISYNEQFF
J gene: TRBJ2-1; V gene: TRBV30; D gene: TRBD2; CDR3 protein: CAWMVAGSGNEQFF
J gene: TRBJ2-3; V gene: TRBV10-3; D gene: .; CDR3 protein: CAIFDTDTQYF
J gene: TRBJ2-1; V gene: TRBV3-1; D gene: TRBD2; CDR3 protein: CASSQVLAVYNEQFF
J gene: TRBJ1-2; V gene: TRBV13; D gene: .; CDR3 protein: CASSKSALYGYTF
J gene: TRBJ2-1; V gene: TRBV27; D gene: TRBD2; CDR3 protein: CASSLWASGSLDNEQFF
J gene: TRBJ1-1; V gene: TRBV10-3; D gene: TRBD1; CDR3 protein: CAIKDRGNTEAFF
J gene: TRBJ1-5; V gene: TRBV6-1; D gene: .; CDR3 protein: CASSGSGWNQPQHF
J gene: TRBJ1-6; V gene: TRBV7-9; D gene: .; CDR3 protein: CASSFWDGYNSPLHF
J gene: TRBJ1-6; V gene: TRBV9; D gene: .; CDR3 protein: CASSDSRENYNSPLHF
J gene: TRBJ1-2; V gene: TRBV28; D gene: .; CDR3 protein: CASRSRAALPPYGYTF
J gene: TRBJ2-3; V gene: TRBV3-1; D gene: TRBD2; CDR3 protein: CASSHGTSGRTDTQYF
J gene: TRBJ2-1; V gene: TRBV6-2/TRBV6-3; D gene: .; CDR3 protein: CASSYSPYEQFF
J gene: TRBJ2-1; V gene: TRBV20-1; D gene: TRBD1; CDR3 protein: CSALGQGSSGSYNEQFF
J gene: TRBJ2-1; V gene: TRBV7-3; D gene: TRBD2; CDR3 protein: CASSLRGSAYNEQFF
J gene: TRBJ1-1; V gene: TRBV2; D gene: .; CDR3 protein: CASSGGALNTEAFF
J gene: TRBJ2-5; V gene: TRBV6-1; D gene: TRBD1; CDR3 protein: CASSRDSVKQETQYF
J gene: TRBJ2-7; V gene: TRBV20-1; D gene: .; CDR3 protein: CSAIFPGISPYEQYF
J gene: TRBJ2-7; V gene: TRBV30; D gene: .; CDR3 protein: CAGSETEQYF
J gene: TRBJ2-3; V gene: TRBV11-1; D gene: .; CDR3 protein: CASSPPPGSRPPSTDTQYF
J gene: TRBJ2-2; V gene: TRBV7-3; D gene: .; CDR3 protein: CASSLMATTNTGELFF
J gene: TRBJ2-7; V gene: TRBV7-9; D gene: TRBD2; CDR3 protein: CASSLGGKNEQYF
J gene: TRBJ2-1; V gene: TRBV28; D gene: TRBD2; CDR3 protein: CASSGGTSGYNEQFF
J gene: TRBJ1-1; V gene: TRBV6-1; D gene: .; CDR3 protein: CASRRRGEAFF
J gene: TRBJ2-6; V gene: TRBV6-5; D gene: TRBD1; CDR3 protein: CASSYQGESNVLTF
J gene: TRBJ2-7; V gene: TRBV6-2/TRBV6-3; D gene: .; CDR3 protein: CASTENSWYF
J gene: TRBJ2-2; V gene: TRBV28; D gene: .; CDR3 protein: CASKGGRGAVGELFF
J gene: TRBJ1-2; V gene: TRBV20-1; D gene: .; CDR3 protein: CSASGQKRLHGYTF
J gene: TRBJ2-1; V gene: TRBV20-1; D gene: TRBD2; CDR3 protein: CSAGQTSGSNEQFF
J gene: TRBJ2-7; V gene: TRBV5-1; D gene: .; CDR3 protein: CASSPASSYEQYF
J gene: TRBJ2-4; V gene: TRBV14; D gene: .; CDR3 protein: CASSQDRPLTLVLAKNIQYF
J gene: TRBJ2-7; V gene: TRBV7-9; D gene: TRBD1; CDR3 protein: CASSRTGAEQYF
J gene: TRBJ2-1; V gene: TRBV20-1; D gene: TRBD2; CDR3 protein: CSAVAPGLADYNEQFF
J gene: TRBJ2-7; V gene: TRBV12-3/TRBV12-4; D gene: .; CDR3 protein: CASSQDPRQGGSYEQYF
J gene: TRBJ2-7; V gene: TRBV30; D gene: .; CDR3 protein: CAWSKGLGDYEQYF
J gene: TRBJ1-5; V gene: TRBV20-1; D gene: .; CDR3 protein: CSAREGAGNQPQHF
J gene: TRBJ1-5; V gene: TRBV12-3/TRBV12-4; D gene: TRBD1; CDR3 protein: CASSPRTGVSNQPQHF
J gene: TRBJ1-3; V gene: TRBV29-1; D gene: .; CDR3 protein: CSVEDPAGGNTIYF
J gene: TRBJ1-2; V gene: TRBV7-2; D gene: .; CDR3 protein: CASSSSRDTGGYTF